The 3 T cell receptor beta chains in this list originate from one sample, sequenced in a study of CXCR3-negative and CXCR3-positive naive CD8 T cells. For these TCRs, the target antigens are not known. Through 5' RACE with UMI labels, the TRB cDNA libraries were prepared. TCRdb re-called the 5' RACE reads and gives one entry per CDR3 protein, without DNA. The sample features over 100,000 distinct CDR3 sequences, with over 0.35% in its top ten. Findings and caveats of the study: CXCR3-positive naive cells carried more hydrophobic TRB CDR3s than CXCR3-negative naive cells did.

Sequencing was performed on naive CXCR3+ CD8+ T cells from blood. Regarding subset: CD45RO-CCR7+CD27+CD95- naive CD8+ T cells expressing CXCR3 (TNR3+). The origin of the receptors is a human donor in good health. Some clones in this sample may be carry-over from other donors' samples.

The chain links TRBV6-5 to TRBJ2-5; TCRdb outputs TRBD1, but without DNA this stays unchecked. Per germline, CDR1 MNHEY and CDR2 SVGAGI. The CDR3 sequence is 16 residues long. CDR3: CASSLRSDPRGETQYF.

The chain recombines TRBV5-6 with TRBJ2-5; TCRdb calls TRBD1, which cannot be checked without DNA. From germline, CDR1 is SGHDT and CDR2 YYEEEE. The CDR3 covers 18 residues. The CDR3 loop reads CASSLDPRGPKVGETQYF.

The chain is built from TRBV19 and TRBJ2-7; TCRdb's D call, TRBD1, is unchecked because there is no DNA. The V gene's germline CDR1 is LNHDA and CDR2 SQIVND (reference sequence). The CDR3 totals 13 residues. The CDR3 region is CASSMGDNYEQYF.